This T cell receptor beta chain was observed in a study of identifying expanded T cells in peripheral blood. Collection occurred without any documented infections or immune events in donors. With regard to this clone: Its antigen is undetermined.

This CDR3 region has 15 residues. The germline V gene has CDR1 MNHNS and CDR2 SASEGT. The junction had 7 bases not matched to a gene; V was cut back by 4 bases and J by 5 bases. Regarding the study as a whole: Across healthy donors, higher total template counts meant significantly greater approximately two-week count variance. Roughly 1.2 clones differed between technical replicates, versus approximately 17 and 20 over time.

Here immunoSEQ multiplex PCR was the method, and the copy in TCRdb shows in-frame clones only, minus some. The sample has about 74,000 clones; 84% are singletons. Sequences were obtained from blood. This sequence was found in a person aged 18 to 70 in good health. The chain joins TRBV6-1 to TRBJ2-3, with 9 bases matching TRBD2. In DNA, the CDR3 is TGTGCCAGCAGTGTTTTAGCGGGAGAGGTAGATACGCAGTATTTT. Translated: CASSVLAGEVDTQYF.